The clone carrying this T cell receptor beta chain was observed a handful of times. Its target is not known. This CDR3 region has 16 residues. Germline V gene lookup returns CDR1 SGHVS and CDR2 FQNEAQ. V shed 4 bases and J shed 0 bases, with 14 bases lying between them. This sample is part of a study of T-cell memory formation after mild COVID-19. TCRdb independently ran MiXCR on the 5' RACE reads; one entry per CDR3 protein. The sample holds 170,000 or so distinct CDR3 sequences, roughly a fifth seen once. Study results and caveats: The study found contracting CD4+ clones mainly in CM and EM and contracting CD8+ clones in EMRA. Clones that got smaller from day 15 to 85 had even CD4/CD8, while clones growing later tipped toward CD4+. Memory sampled before infection contained some responding clones, suggesting cross-reactive memory joined.

The chain links TRBV7-8 to TRBJ2-3; D might be TRBD2 (5 bases). Sequencing was carried out using PBMCs or a T cell subset sorted from them (not recorded which). The clonotype comes from an adult woman who had mild COVID-19 (a few samples of this study predate the infection). Cell type and time point are not known. CDR3 sequence (DNA): TGTGCCAGCAGCTGGTCTGTAGGAGGTAGCACAGATACGCAGTATTTT. The encoded protein is CASSWSVGGSTDTQYF.